This is a list of T cell receptor beta chains from one sample in a study of shared clonotypes between healthy human individuals. Generated by immunoSEQ multiplex PCR, the TCRdb table keeps only in-frame clones and is missing some. The data show around 2,000,000 clones, just under 95% seen once. Input material: naive CD8+ T cells sorted from blood. The receptors derive from a young man in good health. Each CDR3 is given with its conserved first and last residue. Each record gives: J gene, V gene, clone size, D gene, CDR3 protein, CDR3 DNA. The D gene is left open where the match is weak. Expanded clones are given a class, and other clones once, few, many or no size at all.

>TRBJ2-7|TRBV2|.|.
CASSETGLSSYEQYF
TGTGCCAGCAGTGAAACAGGGCTAAGCTCCTACGAGCAGTACTTC
>TRBJ1-6|TRBV4-1|.|TRBD1
CASSQGATGRSPLHF
TGCGCCAGCAGCCAAGGGGCGACAGGGAGGTCACCCCTCCACTTT
>TRBJ2-7|TRBV19|.|.
CASSIVLQGLYEQYF
TGTGCCAGTAGTATTGTCTTGCAGGGGCTCTACGAGCAGTACTTC
>TRBJ2-1|TRBV7-6|.|.
CASSPWAGNEQFF
TGTGCCAGCAGCCCTTGGGCGGGTAATGAGCAGTTCTTC
>TRBJ2-2|TRBV7-8|.|.
CASSFGRGGLNTGELFF
TGTGCCAGCAGCTTCGGGCGGGGCGGGCTGAACACCGGGGAGCTGTTTTTT
>TRBJ2-7|TRBV10-1|.|TRBD1
CASSASTTGTGVFEQYF
TGCGCCAGCAGTGCTTCTACAACGGGGACAGGGGTATTCGAGCAGTACTTC
>TRBJ2-7|TRBV19|.|.
CASTDSYYEQYF
TGTGCCAGTACGGACAGTTACTACGAGCAGTACTTC
>TRBJ2-2|TRBV5-6|.|TRBD2
CASSLALAGVSGELFF
TGTGCCAGCAGCTTGGCACTAGCGGGAGTGTCCGGGGAGCTGTTTTTT
>TRBJ2-1|TRBV9|once|TRBD2
CASSVEPLALEQFF
TGTGCCAGCAGCGTAGAGCCACTAGCGCTTGAGCAGTTCTTC
>TRBJ2-7|TRBV4-1|.|.
CASSQEPKGYEQYF
TGCGCCAGCAGCCAAGAGCCGAAGGGCTACGAGCAGTACTTC
>TRBJ2-7|TRBV29-1|.|TRBD1
CSVNGQGESYEQYF
TGCAGCGTTAACGGACAGGGGGAATCGTACGAGCAGTACTTC
>TRBJ2-7|TRBV6-6|.|TRBD1
CASRDRVVSDEQYF
TGTGCCAGCAGGGACAGGGTTGTCTCGGACGAGCAGTACTTC
>TRBJ1-5|TRBV27|once|.
CASTLSMTDHQPQHF
TGTGCCAGCACACTCAGCATGACAGACCATCAGCCCCAGCATTTT
>TRBJ1-3|TRBV27|.|TRBD1
CASSRLSAQGARNTIYF
TGTGCCAGCAGCCGGCTGTCGGCTCAGGGGGCGCGAAACACCATATATTTT
>TRBJ2-1|TRBV29-1|.|TRBD2
CSVVPLTSGSGNEQFF
TGCAGCGTTGTCCCTCTGACTAGCGGGAGTGGTAATGAGCAGTTCTTC
>TRBJ1-2|TRBV2|.|TRBD1
CASRDRDVNYGYTF
TGTGCCAGCAGGGACAGGGACGTTAACTATGGCTACACCTTC
>TRBJ2-1|TRBV9|.|.
CASSVGSIEQFF
TGTGCCAGCAGCGTAGGAAGTATTGAGCAGTTCTTC
>TRBJ2-7|TRBV9|.|TRBD1
CASSMGQTTYEQYF
TGTGCCAGCAGCATGGGACAGACAACCTACGAGCAGTACTTC
>TRBJ2-7|TRBV2|.|.
CASSEGSAIHEQYF
TGTGCCAGCAGTGAAGGTTCAGCCATCCACGAGCAGTACTTC
>TRBJ2-7|TRBV9|.|.
CASSLSGLGSYEQYF
TGTGCCAGCAGCCTTAGCGGCCTGGGATCCTACGAGCAGTACTTC
>TRBJ2-1|TRBV13|.|.
CASSLGPSDEQFF
TGTGCCAGCAGCTTAGGTCCTAGTGATGAGCAGTTCTTC
>TRBJ2-2|TRBV7-9|.|TRBD1
CASSPGTAANTGELFF
TGTGCCAGCAGCCCCGGGACAGCTGCGAACACCGGGGAGCTGTTTTTT
>TRBJ2-2|TRBV7-9|.|TRBD2
CASSLGAGGNTGELFF
TGTGCCAGCAGCCTAGGAGCGGGAGGGAACACCGGGGAGCTGTTTTTT
>TRBJ2-7|TRBV7-6|.|.
CASSLPAGATYEQYF
TGTGCCAGCAGCTTACCGGCAGGGGCAACCTACGAGCAGTACTTC
>TRBJ2-3|TRBV7-9|once|.
CASSGPGRGTDTQYF
TGTGCCAGCAGCGGCCCGGGCAGGGGCACAGATACGCAGTATTTT
>TRBJ2-7|TRBV6-5|.|.
CASTHWIYEQYF
TGTGCCAGCACACACTGGATATACGAGCAGTACTTC
>TRBJ1-1|TRBV13|.|.
CASSLESGGWNTEAFF
TGTGCCAGCAGCTTAGAGTCGGGGGGGTGGAACACTGAAGCTTTCTTT
>TRBJ2-7|TRBV13|.|.
CASSKGSHEQYF
TGTGCCAGCAGCAAAGGTTCCCACGAGCAGTACTTC
>TRBJ1-2|TRBV9|once|.
CASTMGENYGYTF
TGTGCCAGCACTATGGGGGAGAACTATGGCTACACCTTC
>TRBJ2-7|TRBV5-4|.|.
CASSLESGNEQYF
TGTGCCAGCAGCTTGGAGTCGGGGAACGAGCAGTACTTC
>TRBJ2-1|TRBV5-1|.|.
CASSLQTGYYNEQFF
TGCGCCAGCAGCTTGCAGACGGGGTACTACAATGAGCAGTTCTTC
>TRBJ2-7|TRBV7-9|.|.
CASSDVPGEQYF
TGTGCCAGCAGCGACGTCCCCGGCGAGCAGTACTTC
>TRBJ1-3|TRBV4-1|.|.
CASSQGFRNSGNTIYF
TGCGCCAGCAGCCAAGGGTTTCGGAACTCTGGAAACACCATATATTTT
>TRBJ2-7|TRBV30|.|TRBD1
CAWRPGQGYEQYF
TGTGCCTGGAGGCCGGGACAGGGTTACGAGCAGTACTTC
>TRBJ2-3|TRBV2|once|.
CASSAVAESSTDTQYF
TGTGCCAGCAGCGCAGTAGCGGAGTCTAGCACAGATACGCAGTATTTT
>TRBJ2-1|TRBV19|.|TRBD2
CASASVHGAGGIEQFF
TGTGCCAGCGCCTCGGTACATGGAGCGGGAGGGATTGAGCAGTTCTTC
>TRBJ1-1|TRBV6-1|.|.
CASAMGKPEAFF
TGTGCCAGCGCTATGGGGAAACCCGAAGCTTTCTTT